The sequence of this TCR beta chain was determined in a study of shared clonotypes between healthy human individuals. The method was immunoSEQ multiplex PCR; TCRdb's version includes in-frame clones alone and lacks a portion of them. The data show about 2 million clones, about 95% seen once. Study-level points and caveats: Generally, naive subsets came out with larger estimated richness than memory subsets. The sharing of 5% to 6.5% of naive CD4 clonotypes was seen across a handful of donors. In contrast to clonotypes shared by all four donors, non-shared clonotypes had lower generation probabilities.

The naive CD8 population came from CD45RO-negative cells selected for CCR7, without terminally differentiated effector memory CD45RA+ cells. This clone was counted a few times. Its specificity is not known. In germline, CDR1 is MGHRA, CDR2 YSYEKL. Trimming at V came to 3 bases and at J to 3 bases, leaving 5 bases not matched to a gene. CDR3 length: 15 amino acids. This TCR came from a man between 18 and 29 years old in good health. Sequencing was carried out using naive CD8+ T cells sorted from blood. This sequence joins TRBV4-1 and TRBJ1-5; 7 bases are a match to TRBD1. In DNA form, the CDR3 reads TGCGCCAGCAGCCAGTGGACAGGTCCCAATCAGCCCCAGCATTTT. Translation: CASSQWTGPNQPQHF.